This TCR beta chain was captured by sequencing in a study of cytotoxic CD8 clonotypes in ibrutinib-treated CLL. Using immunoSEQ multiplex PCR, the repertoire was profiled, and TCRdb retains in-frame clones only, with some absent. This table has tens of thousands of clones, approximately 71% appearing once. V lost 3 bases to trimming and J lost 3 bases; unmatched junction nucleotides: 13. The germline V gene has CDR1 SGHTA and CDR2 FQGNSA. The CDR3 loop spans 17 amino acids. The sample consisted of PBMCs, taken after 12 months of ibrutinib treatment. The chain links TRBV7-2 to TRBJ1-1; 7 bases match TRBD1. The sequence was obtained from a human donor with chronic lymphocytic leukemia. CDR3 sequence (DNA): TGTGCCAGCAGCTTCCAATCACTAACAGGGGCGTACACTGAAGCTTTCTTT. Translation: CASSFQSLTGAYTEAFF.